The 19 T cell receptor beta chains below come from one sample, sequenced in a study of Ad26.COV2.S vaccination and SARS-CoV-2 variants. Some clones are missing from TCRdb's copy, which holds only in-frame ones; the method was immunoSEQ multiplex PCR. In the table there are about 320,000 clones, around four fifths of which are singletons. The treatment is: some 20 received Ad26.COV2.S at low or high dose, single or two shots; roughly 5 received placebo; per-sample allocation not given. The samples date from day 63 after the first vaccine or placebo injection. The specimen comprised peripheral blood, sampled in a trial of Ad26.COV2.S vaccine versus placebo. Receptors originate from a person aged 18-60 years who received the Ad26.COV2.S COVID-19 vaccine or a placebo.

The chain employs TRBV5-1 and TRBJ2-1; possibly TRBD1 for D (5 bases). V was clipped by 0 bases and J by 6 bases, with 28 bases between them. The CDR3 has 20 amino acids. CDR1 is SGHRS and CDR2 is YFSETQ in the germline V gene. The CDR3 sequence: CASSLVFDSHLLPRPNEQFF. Written as DNA, the CDR3 is TGCGCCAGCAGCTTGGTATTCGACAGCCACCTTCTCCCTCGTCCCAATGAGCAGTTCTTC.

The chain recombines TRBV7-9 with TRBJ1-1; perhaps TRBD1 as D (6 bases). Germline V gene sequence: CDR1 SEHNR, CDR2 FQNEAQ (reference sequence). V lost 1 base and J 4 bases, leaving 13 bases between the germline ends. The CDR3 consists of 15 residues. CDR3 region: CASSLVGGWSTEAFF. The DNA for the CDR3 is TGTGCCAGCAGCTTAGTAGGGGGTTGGAGCACTGAAGCTTTCTTT.

This clone was seen more than once but under ten times. The chain employs TRBV5-5 and TRBJ1-6; TRBD1 agrees at 7 bases. The V gene's germline CDR1 is SGHKS and CDR2 YYEKEE (reference sequence). J lost 7 bases, V lost 4 bases, and 14 bases had no gene match. This CDR3 contains 17 residues. DNA for the CDR3: TGTGCCAGCAGCGCCGGGGTCGGGGGGACAGTCAATTCACCCCTCCACTTT. It specifies CASSAGVGGTVNSPLHF.

This clone was detected only a few times. The gene calls are TRBV11-2 and TRBJ1-5; D is perhaps TRBD1 (5 bases). This CDR3 is built from 15 residues. Germline values: CDR1 SGHAT, CDR2 FQNNGV. With 7 bases removed from V and 4 bases from J, the gap between germline ends came to 17 bases. CDR3 region: CASIGKQGRNQPQHF. DNA of the CDR3: TGTGCCAGCATTGGCAAGCAGGGTCGTAATCAGCCCCAGCATTTT.

V gene TRBV19 combines with J gene TRBJ1-1; D remains ambiguous. Germline V gene sequence: CDR1 LNHDA, CDR2 SQIVND (reference sequence). The ends were cut back, 4 bases at V and 5 bases at J, with 26 bases in the middle. The CDR3 is made up of 18 amino acids. The CDR3 DNA is TGTGCCAGTAGTACGAGGGTATTTGGAAATACAGTGGGGACTGAAGCTTTCTTT. It translates to CASSTRVFGNTVGTEAFF. The full variable domain, rest sourced from reference TRBV19 and TRBJ1-1, is DGGITQSPKYLFRKEGQNVTLSCEQNLNHDAMYWYRQDPGQGLRLIYYSQIVNDFQKGDIAEGYSVSREKKESFPLTVTSAQKNPTAFYLCASSTRVFGNTVGTEAFFGQGTRLTVV.

The chain combines TRBV5-1 with TRBJ1-5; perhaps TRBD1 as D (6 bases). Germline assignment: CDR1 SGHRS and CDR2 YFSETQ. Trimming shortened V by 2 bases and J by 2 bases, and 14 bases separated the two germline ends. This CDR3 spans 16 amino acids. This CDR3 is CASSLGDTLGNQPQHF. DNA of the CDR3: TGCGCCAGCAGCTTAGGGGACACGTTGGGCAATCAGCCCCAGCATTTT.

The chain has TRBV28 and TRBJ2-7; 10 positions agree with TRBD1. CDR1 MDHEN and CDR2 SYDVKM come from the germline V gene. This CDR3 comprises 15 residues. Trimming cost V 6 bases and J 0 bases; bases outside gene matches: 5. The CDR3 reads CASRTGQGVSYEQYF. The CDR3 DNA follows: TGTGCCAGCAGGACCGGACAGGGGGTCTCCTACGAGCAGTACTTC.

The rearrangement joins TRBV5-1 to TRBJ1-6; 8 bases are shared with TRBD1. The germline V gene has CDR1 SGHRS and CDR2 YFSETQ. Trimming took 0 bases from V and 15 from J; bases not matched to a gene: 8. This CDR3 is built from 14 residues. This CDR3 is CASSLGTGTYFLHF. The DNA of the CDR3 is TGCGCCAGCAGCTTGGGGACAGGGACCTACTTCCTCCACTTT.

This clone was recorded once. CDR3 nucleotide sequence: TGTGCCAGTACAGGGACGGGCAATTCACCCCTCCACTTT. Translating it yields CASTGTGNSPLHF. The V and J genes are TRBV6-5 and TRBJ1-6; D perhaps matches TRBD1 (6 bases). CDR1 is MNHEY and CDR2 is SVGAGI in the germline V gene. This CDR3 region has 13 residues. V dropped 9 bases and J dropped 7 bases, with 13 bases sitting between them.

The chain is built from TRBV7-2 and TRBJ1-2, with D possibly matching TRBD1 (5 bases). CDR3 length: 16 residues. Trimming removed 0 bases at V and 2 bases at J, with 13 bases between. From germline, CDR1 is SGHTA and CDR2 FQGNSA. CDR3 DNA sequence: TGTGCCAGCAGCTTAGCCGGGGGAAACCGCAACTATGGCTACACCTTC. Protein sequence: CASSLAGGNRNYGYTF.

The gene calls are TRBV28 and TRBJ2-3, with a possible D match to TRBD1 (6 bases). In germline, CDR1 is MDHEN, CDR2 SYDVKM. The CDR3 consists of 15 residues. With 6 bases removed from V and 3 bases from J, the gap between germline ends came to 16 bases. The CDR3 DNA sequence: TGTGCCAGCAGAACCGACAGGTCTGCGACAGATACGCAGTATTTT. The encoded protein is CASRTDRSATDTQYF.

The chain carries TRBV10-3 and TRBJ1-1; D may be TRBD1 (5 bases). V lost 4 bases and J lost 3, with 9 bases in between. This CDR3 has 13 amino acids. Germline CDR1 is ENHRY and CDR2 is SYGVKD. The CDR3 sequence: CAISGDLYTEAFF. The DNA for the CDR3 is TGTGCCATCAGTGGGGACCTCTACACTGAAGCTTTCTTT.

The chain employs TRBV11-2 and TRBJ2-6; maybe TRBD2 (6 bases). Germline loops: CDR1 SGHAT, CDR2 FQNNGV. V lost 5 bases and J lost 4, with 15 bases in between. This CDR3 has 16 amino acids. The CDR3 DNA sequence: TGTGCCAGCAGCCCCTTAGGAGGGTCCGGGGCCAACGTCCTGACTTTC. Translation: CASSPLGGSGANVLTF.

This clone has only one observation. This sequence joins TRBV28 and TRBJ1-4; 8 nucleotides match TRBD1. This CDR3 comprises 17 residues. Germline V lookup: CDR1 MDHEN, CDR2 SYDVKM. V trimming: 4 bases; J trimming: 0 bases; junction bases outside the gene matches: 7. The DNA of the CDR3 is TGTGCCAGCAGTTCCGGGACAGGCAAAACAACTAATGAAAAACTGTTTTTT. Translated, it gives CASSSGTGKTTNEKLFF. Combining the CDR3 with reference TRBV28 and TRBJ1-4 gives the whole variable domain DVKVTQSSRYLVKRTGEKVFLECVQDMDHENMFWYRQDPGLGLRLIYFSYDVKMKEKGDIPEGYSVSREKKERFSLILESASTNQTSMYLCASSSGTGKTTNEKLFFGSGTQLSVL.

This clone appeared once. The chain joins TRBV5-1 to TRBJ2-1; TRBD1 agrees at 9 bases. This CDR3 is 14 amino acids long. Germline loops: CDR1 SGHRS, CDR2 YFSETQ. With 0 bases clipped from V and 16 bases from J, the junction kept 11 bases outside the gene matches. The CDR3 reads CASSLAMRDRANFF. In nucleotides, the CDR3 is TGCGCCAGCAGCTTGGCCATGCGGGACAGGGCTAATTTCTTC.

V usage is TRBV5-1 and J usage is TRBJ2-2, with 8 positions matching TRBD2. V shed 0 bases, J shed 5 bases, and the junction held 6 bases outside the gene matches. Germline V gene lookup returns CDR1 SGHRS and CDR2 YFSETQ. The CDR3 totals 16 residues. This CDR3 is CASSLGGGGTTGELFF. CDR3 coding DNA: TGCGCCAGCAGCTTGGGGGGCGGGGGGACGACCGGGGAGCTGTTTTTT.

V usage is TRBV11-2 and J usage is TRBJ1-2; the D gene is possibly TRBD1 (6 bases). Looked up from germline, CDR1 is SGHAT and CDR2 is FQNNGV. The CDR3 runs 15 residues. Trimming pared 2 bases from V and 5 bases from J, leaving 15 bases between. CDR3 DNA sequence: TGTGCCAGCAGCTTAAACCAGGGCAGGGGTTATGGCTACACCTTC. It encodes CASSLNQGRGYGYTF. Supplemented by reference TRBV11-2 and TRBJ1-2, the full variable domain reads EAGVAQSPRYKIIEKRQSVAFWCNPISGHATLYWYQQILGQGPKLLIQFQNNGVVDDSQLPKDRFSAERLKGVDSTLKIQPAKLEDSAVYLCASSLNQGRGYGYTFGSGTRLTVV.

The chain joins TRBV28 to TRBJ2-5; 10 bases fit TRBD1. CDR3 size: 16 residues. Germline loops: CDR1 MDHEN, CDR2 SYDVKM. V lost 7 bases and J lost 7; bases outside the gene matches: 15. CDR3 protein: CASTLPGQGKLGTQYF. In DNA form, the CDR3 reads TGTGCCAGCACCCTCCCGGGACAGGGGAAGTTGGGGACCCAGTACTTC. The complete variable domain, with remaining parts taken from reference TRBV28 and TRBJ2-5, reads DVKVTQSSRYLVKRTGEKVFLECVQDMDHENMFWYRQDPGLGLRLIYFSYDVKMKEKGDIPEGYSVSREKKERFSLILESASTNQTSMYLCASTLPGQGKLGTQYFGPGTRLLVL.

The gene calls are TRBV5-1 and TRBJ2-5, with 8 bases that match TRBD2. Germline V lookup: CDR1 SGHRS, CDR2 YFSETQ. The V gene end was trimmed by 2 bases and the J gene end by 2 bases; junction bases not matched to a gene: 5. CDR3 length equals 15 residues. The chain's CDR3 is CASSFVASGQETQYF. CDR3 bases: TGCGCCAGCAGCTTTGTGGCTAGCGGGCAAGAGACCCAGTACTTC.